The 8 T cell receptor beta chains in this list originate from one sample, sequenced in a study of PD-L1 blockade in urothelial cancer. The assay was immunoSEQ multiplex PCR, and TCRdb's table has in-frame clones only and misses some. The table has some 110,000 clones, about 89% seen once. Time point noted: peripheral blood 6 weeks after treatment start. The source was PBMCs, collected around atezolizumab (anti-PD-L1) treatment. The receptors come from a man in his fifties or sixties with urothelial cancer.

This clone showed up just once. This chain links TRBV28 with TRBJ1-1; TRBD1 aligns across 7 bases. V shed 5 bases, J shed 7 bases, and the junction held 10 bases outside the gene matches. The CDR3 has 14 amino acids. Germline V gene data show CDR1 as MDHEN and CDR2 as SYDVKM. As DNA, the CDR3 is TGTGCCAGCAGTATCGCCGGGACAGTTATTGAAGCTTTCTTT. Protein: CASSIAGTVIEAFF.

In DNA form, the CDR3 reads TGTGCCTCCAAAGGGGGACTAGGGGGAGAGCAGTACTTC. Encoded protein: CASKGGLGGEQYF. The chain is built from TRBV6-5 and TRBJ2-7, with 8 bases fitting TRBD2. V was pared by 11 bases and J by 7 bases, with 13 bases of the junction left unmatched. Germline-derived CDR1 and CDR2 are MNHEY and SVGAGI. The CDR3 runs 13 residues.

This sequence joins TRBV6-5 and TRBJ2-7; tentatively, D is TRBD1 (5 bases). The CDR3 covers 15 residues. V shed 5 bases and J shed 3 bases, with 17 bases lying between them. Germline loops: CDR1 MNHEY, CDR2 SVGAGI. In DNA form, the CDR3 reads TGTGCCAGCAGTGCCTCAGGGTATGACGGCTACGAGCAGTACTTC. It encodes CASSASGYDGYEQYF.

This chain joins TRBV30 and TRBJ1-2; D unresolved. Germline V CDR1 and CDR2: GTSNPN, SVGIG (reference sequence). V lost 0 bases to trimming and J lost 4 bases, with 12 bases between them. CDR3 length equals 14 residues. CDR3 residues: CAWSVRRRAYGYTF. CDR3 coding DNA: TGTGCCTGGAGTGTACGAAGGCGGGCCTATGGCTACACCTTC.

This chain's CDR3 is CASSPPRDRGELFF. Here the CDR3 DNA reads TGTGCCAGCTCACCGCCCCGGGACAGGGGGGAACTGTTTTTT. The gene calls are TRBV18 and TRBJ1-4; 11 bases align to TRBD1. CDR1 KGHSH and CDR2 LQKENI come from the germline V gene. V shed 3 bases, J shed 12 bases, and the junction held 6 bases outside the gene matches. The CDR3 has 14 amino acids.

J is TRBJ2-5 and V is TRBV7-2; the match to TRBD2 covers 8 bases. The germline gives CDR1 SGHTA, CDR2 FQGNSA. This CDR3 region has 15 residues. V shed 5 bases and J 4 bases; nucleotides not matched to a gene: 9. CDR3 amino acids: CASSPPGLVGETQYF. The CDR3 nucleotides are TGTGCCAGCAGCCCGCCGGGACTAGTAGGAGAGACCCAGTACTTC. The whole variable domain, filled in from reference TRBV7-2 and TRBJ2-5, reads GAGVSQSPSNKVTEKGKDVELRCDPISGHTALYWYRQSLGQGLEFLIYFQGNSAPDKSGLPSDRFSAERTGGSVSTLTIQRTQQEDSAVYLCASSPPGLVGETQYFGPGTRLLVL.

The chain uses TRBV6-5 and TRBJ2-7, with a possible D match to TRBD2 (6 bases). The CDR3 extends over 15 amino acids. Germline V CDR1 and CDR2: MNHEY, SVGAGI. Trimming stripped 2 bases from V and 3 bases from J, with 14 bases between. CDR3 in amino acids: CASSYGAGQIYEQYF. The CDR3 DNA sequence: TGTGCCAGCAGTTACGGGGCGGGGCAGATCTACGAGCAGTACTTC.

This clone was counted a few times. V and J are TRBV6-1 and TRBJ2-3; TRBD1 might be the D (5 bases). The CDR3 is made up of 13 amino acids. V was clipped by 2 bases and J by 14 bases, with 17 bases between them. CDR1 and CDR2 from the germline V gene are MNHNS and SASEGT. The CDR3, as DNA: TGTGCCAGCAGTGAATTGGACCTAAGTGACAGGTATTTT. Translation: CASSELDLSDRYF.